The source of this T cell receptor beta chain is a study of shared clonotypes between healthy human individuals. CD8 memory cells included CD45RO+ cells plus CCR7-negative CD45RA+ TemRA cells. TCRdb keeps only in-frame clones here, not all; method: immunoSEQ multiplex PCR. The sample yields about 380,000 clones, 90% to 98% seen once. The CDR3 length is 18 residues. With V trimmed by 2 bases and J by 3 bases, 16 bases remained unmatched. Germline V gives CDR1 MDHEN, CDR2 SYDVKM. General study points: The sharing of 4.5% to 5% of naive CD4 clonotypes was seen across several donors.

As regards this clone: The target antigen is unknown.

This receptor was identified in a man aged 30-40 years in good health. Sequenced material: memory CD8+ T cells sorted from blood. Noted subset: CD45RO+ cells pooled with CCR7-negative TemRA cells. This sequence joins TRBV28 and TRBJ2-7, with 7 positions matching TRBD2. DNA of the CDR3: TGTGCCAGCAGTTTACCCGGAGGATGGGGGAGGGCCGGCTACGAGCAGTACTTC. It translates to CASSLPGGWGRAGYEQYF.